This T cell receptor (beta chain) was sequenced during a study of blood T cells in healthy people across ages. As for the study in general: About one barcoded TCR beta cDNA was captured per two T cells. Overall study results and limits: Older individuals had lower TCR beta diversity per million T cells (the decline was roughly linear). The study found TCR beta diversity correlated strongly with naive T cell percentage.

This CDR3 comprises 12 residues. Germline CDR1 and CDR2: SGHVS and FNYEAQ. V was pared by 4 bases and J by 4 bases, with 7 bases between. Researchers isolated at least 7 million PBMCs per sample. To note about this clonotype: Its antigen is unknown.

Alongside a J-beta primer mix, a sample-barcoded 5' primer served in a second PCR lasting about 7 to 12 cycles. From the 5' RACE reads, TCRdb called clonotypes with MiXCR, one entry per CDR3 protein. This repertoire shows about 640,000 distinct CDR3 sequences, about 53% found once; its top ten account for roughly 34%. This clonotype was sampled from a man aged 55 to 70 in good health. The chain recombines TRBV7-6 with TRBJ2-5; the D is unclear. Material for sequencing was blood. The CDR3 bases are TGTGCCAGCAGCTCCTTCGGAGAGACCCAGTACTTC. It codes for CASSSFGETQYF.